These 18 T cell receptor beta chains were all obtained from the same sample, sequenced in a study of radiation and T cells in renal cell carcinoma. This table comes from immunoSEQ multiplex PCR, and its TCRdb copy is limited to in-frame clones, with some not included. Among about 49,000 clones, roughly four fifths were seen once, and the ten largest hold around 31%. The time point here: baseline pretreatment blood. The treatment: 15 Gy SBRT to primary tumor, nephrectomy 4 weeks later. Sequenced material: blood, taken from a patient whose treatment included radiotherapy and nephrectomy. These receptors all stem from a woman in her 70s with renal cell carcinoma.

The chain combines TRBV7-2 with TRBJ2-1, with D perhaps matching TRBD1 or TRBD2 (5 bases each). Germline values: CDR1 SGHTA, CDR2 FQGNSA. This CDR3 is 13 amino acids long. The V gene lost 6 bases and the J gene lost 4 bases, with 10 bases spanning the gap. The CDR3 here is CASRGVGYNEQFF. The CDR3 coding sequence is TGTGCCAGCAGGGGGGTTGGGTACAATGAGCAGTTCTTC.

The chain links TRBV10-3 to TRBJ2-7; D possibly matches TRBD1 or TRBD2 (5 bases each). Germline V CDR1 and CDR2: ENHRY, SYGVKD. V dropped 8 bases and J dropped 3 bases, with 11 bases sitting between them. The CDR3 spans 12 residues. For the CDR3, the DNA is TGTGCCATCGGGGACGCTAACTACGAGCAGTACTTC. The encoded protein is CAIGDANYEQYF.

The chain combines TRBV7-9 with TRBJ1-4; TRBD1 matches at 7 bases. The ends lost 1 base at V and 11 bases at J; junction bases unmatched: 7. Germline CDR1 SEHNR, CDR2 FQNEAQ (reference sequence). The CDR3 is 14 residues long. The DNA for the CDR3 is TGTGCCAGCAGCTTAGGGCAGGGGGACCCCAAACTGTTTTTT. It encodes CASSLGQGDPKLFF.

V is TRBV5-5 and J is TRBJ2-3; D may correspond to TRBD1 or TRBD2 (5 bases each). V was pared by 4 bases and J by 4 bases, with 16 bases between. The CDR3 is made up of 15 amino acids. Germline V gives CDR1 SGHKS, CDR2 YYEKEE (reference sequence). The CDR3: CASSTGTLSSDTQYF. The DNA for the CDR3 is TGTGCCAGCAGCACCGGGACGCTGTCTTCAGATACGCAGTATTTT. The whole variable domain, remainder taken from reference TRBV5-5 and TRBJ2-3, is DAGVTQSPTHLIKTRGQQVTLRCSPISGHKSVSWYQQVLGQGPQFIFQYYEKEERGRGNFPDRFSARQFPNYSSELNVNALLLGDSALYLCASSTGTLSSDTQYFGPGTRLTVL.

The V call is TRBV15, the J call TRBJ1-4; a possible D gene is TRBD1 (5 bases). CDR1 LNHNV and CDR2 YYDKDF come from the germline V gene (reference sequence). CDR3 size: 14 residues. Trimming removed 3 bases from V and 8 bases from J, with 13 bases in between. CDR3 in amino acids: CATSRGRDDEKLFF. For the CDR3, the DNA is TGTGCCACCAGCAGGGGCCGGGACGACGAAAAACTGTTTTTT.

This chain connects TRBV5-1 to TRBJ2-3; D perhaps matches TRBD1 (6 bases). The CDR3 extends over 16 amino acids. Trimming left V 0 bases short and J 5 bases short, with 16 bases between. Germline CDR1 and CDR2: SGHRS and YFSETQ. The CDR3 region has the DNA TGCGCCAGCAGCTTGGACCGCAGGGGATTCAGAGATACGCAGTATTTT. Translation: CASSLDRRGFRDTQYF. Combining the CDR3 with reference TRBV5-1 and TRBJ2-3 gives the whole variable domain KAGVTQTPRYLIKTRGQQVTLSCSPISGHRSVSWYQQTPGQGLQFLFEYFSETQRNKGNFPGRFSGRQFSNSRSEMNVSTLELGDSALYLCASSLDRRGFRDTQYFGPGTRLTVL.

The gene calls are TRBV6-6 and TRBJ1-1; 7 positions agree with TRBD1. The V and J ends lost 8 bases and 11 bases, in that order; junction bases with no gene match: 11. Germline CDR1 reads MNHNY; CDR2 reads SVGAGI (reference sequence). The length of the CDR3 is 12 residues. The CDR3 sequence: CASLGTAIYAFF. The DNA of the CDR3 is TGTGCCAGCCTCGGGACAGCGATTTACGCTTTCTTT.

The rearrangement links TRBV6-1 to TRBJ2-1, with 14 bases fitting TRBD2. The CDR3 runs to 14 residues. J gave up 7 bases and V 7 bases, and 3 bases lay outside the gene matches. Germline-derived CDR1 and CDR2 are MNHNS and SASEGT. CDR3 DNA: TGTGCCAGCAAGGGACTAGCGGGGGCGAATGAGCAGTTCTTC. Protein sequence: CASKGLAGANEQFF.

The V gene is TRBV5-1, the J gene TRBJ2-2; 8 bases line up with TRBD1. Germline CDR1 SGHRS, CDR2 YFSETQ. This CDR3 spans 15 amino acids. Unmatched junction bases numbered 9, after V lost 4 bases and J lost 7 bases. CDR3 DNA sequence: TGCGCCAGCAGCCCTGGACAGGGTGAGGGCGGGGAGCTGTTTTTT. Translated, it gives CASSPGQGEGGELFF.

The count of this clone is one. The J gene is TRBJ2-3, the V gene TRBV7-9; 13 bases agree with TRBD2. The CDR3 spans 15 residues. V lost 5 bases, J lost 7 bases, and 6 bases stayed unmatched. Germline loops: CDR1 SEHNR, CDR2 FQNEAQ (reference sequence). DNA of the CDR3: TGTGCCAGCAGCCCTGGACTAGCGGGAGCGAATACGCAGTATTTT. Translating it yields CASSPGLAGANTQYF. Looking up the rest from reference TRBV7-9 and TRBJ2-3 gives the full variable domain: DTGVSQNPRHKITKRGQNVTFRCDPISEHNRLYWYRQTLGQGPEFLTYFQNEAQLEKSRLLSDRFSAERPKGSFSTLEIQRTEQGDSAMYLCASSPGLAGANTQYFGPGTRLTVL.

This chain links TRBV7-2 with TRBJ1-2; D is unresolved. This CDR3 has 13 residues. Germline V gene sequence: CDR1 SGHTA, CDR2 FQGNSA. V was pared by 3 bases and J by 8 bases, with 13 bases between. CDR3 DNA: TGTGCCAGCAGCTTGGCCACAAGTAGGGGCTACACCTTC. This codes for CASSLATSRGYTF.

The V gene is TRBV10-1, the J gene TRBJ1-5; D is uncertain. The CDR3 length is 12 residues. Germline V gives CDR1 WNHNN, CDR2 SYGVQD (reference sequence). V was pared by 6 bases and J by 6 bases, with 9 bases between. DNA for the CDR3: TGCGCCAGCAGCCCCTCTGGTCAGCCCCAGCATTTT. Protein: CASSPSGQPQHF.

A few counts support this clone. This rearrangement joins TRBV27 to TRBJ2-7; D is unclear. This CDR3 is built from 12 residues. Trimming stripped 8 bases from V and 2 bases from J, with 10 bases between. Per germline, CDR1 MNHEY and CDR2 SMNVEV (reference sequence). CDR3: CASGPTAYEQYF. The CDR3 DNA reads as TGTGCCAGCGGGCCCACCGCCTACGAGCAGTACTTC.

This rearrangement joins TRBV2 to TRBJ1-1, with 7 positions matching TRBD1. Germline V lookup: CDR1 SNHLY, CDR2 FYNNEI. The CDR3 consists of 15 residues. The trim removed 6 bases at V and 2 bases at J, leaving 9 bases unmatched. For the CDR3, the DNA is TGTGCCAGCAGAGCCCGACAGGGCGGAAACACTGAAGCTTTCTTT. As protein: CASRARQGGNTEAFF. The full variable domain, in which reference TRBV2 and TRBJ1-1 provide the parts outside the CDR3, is EPEVTQTPSHQVTQMGQEVILRCVPISNHLYFYWYRQILGQKVEFLVSFYNNEISEKSEIFDDQFSVERPDGSNFTLKIRSTKLEDSAMYFCASRARQGGNTEAFFGQGTRLTVV.

This CDR3 is CASSDFGSSYNEQFF. The CDR3 coding sequence is TGTGCCAGCAGTGATTTTGGGAGCTCCTACAATGAGCAGTTCTTC. V is TRBV2 and J is TRBJ2-1; the D gene is possibly TRBD2 (5 bases). The CDR3 spans 15 residues. V lost 3 bases and J 0 bases, leaving 9 bases between the germline ends. Germline CDR1 reads SNHLY; CDR2 reads FYNNEI.

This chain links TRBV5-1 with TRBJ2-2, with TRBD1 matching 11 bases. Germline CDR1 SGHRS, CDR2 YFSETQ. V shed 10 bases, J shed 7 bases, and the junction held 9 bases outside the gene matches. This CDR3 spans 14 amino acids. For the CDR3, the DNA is TGCGCCTCAAAGGGACAGGGGGACAGCGGGGAGCTGTTTTTT. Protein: CASKGQGDSGELFF.

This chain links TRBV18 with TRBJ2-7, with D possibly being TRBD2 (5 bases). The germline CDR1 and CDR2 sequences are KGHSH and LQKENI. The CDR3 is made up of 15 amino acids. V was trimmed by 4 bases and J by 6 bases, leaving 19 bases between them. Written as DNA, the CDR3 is TGTGCCAGCTCACTCCGGACCCCCCCGGGATCCGAGCAGTACTTC. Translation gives CASSLRTPPGSEQYF.

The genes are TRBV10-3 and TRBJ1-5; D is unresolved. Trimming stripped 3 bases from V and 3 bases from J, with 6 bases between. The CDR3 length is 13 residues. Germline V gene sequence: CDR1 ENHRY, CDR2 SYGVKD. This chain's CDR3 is CAISEGFNQPQHF. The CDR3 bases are TGTGCCATCAGTGAAGGCTTCAATCAGCCCCAGCATTTT.